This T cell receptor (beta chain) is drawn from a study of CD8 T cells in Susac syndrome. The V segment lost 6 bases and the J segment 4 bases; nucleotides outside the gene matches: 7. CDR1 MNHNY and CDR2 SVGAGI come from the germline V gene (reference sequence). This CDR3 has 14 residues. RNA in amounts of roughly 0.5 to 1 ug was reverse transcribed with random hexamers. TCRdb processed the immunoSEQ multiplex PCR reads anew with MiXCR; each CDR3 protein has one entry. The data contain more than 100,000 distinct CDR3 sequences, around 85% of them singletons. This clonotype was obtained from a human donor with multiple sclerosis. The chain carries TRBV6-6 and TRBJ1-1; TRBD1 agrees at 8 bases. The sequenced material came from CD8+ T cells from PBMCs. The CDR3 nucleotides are TGTGCCAGCAGCCATCGGGACAGGCCCACTGAAGCTTTCTTT. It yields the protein CASSHRDRPTEAFF.